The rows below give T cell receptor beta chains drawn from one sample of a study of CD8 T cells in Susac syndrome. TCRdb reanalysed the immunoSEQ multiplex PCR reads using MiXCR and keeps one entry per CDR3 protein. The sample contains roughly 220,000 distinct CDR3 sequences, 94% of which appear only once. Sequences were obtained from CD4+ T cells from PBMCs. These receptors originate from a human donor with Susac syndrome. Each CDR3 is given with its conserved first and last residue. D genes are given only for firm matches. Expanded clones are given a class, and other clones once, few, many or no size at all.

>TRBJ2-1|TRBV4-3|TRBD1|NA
CASSQNEGWGTGLNNEQFF
TGCGCCAGCAGCCAGAACGAAGGATGGGGGACAGGGTTAAACAATGAGCAGTTCTTC
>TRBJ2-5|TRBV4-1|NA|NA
CASSQGTGGEMLQETQYF
TGCGCCAGCAGCCAAGGCACAGGGGGGGAGATGCTCCAAGAGACCCAGTACTTC
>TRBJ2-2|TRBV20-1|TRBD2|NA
CSASQLAGGNGELFF
TGCAGTGCTAGCCAACTAGCGGGGGGTAACGGGGAGCTGTTTTTT
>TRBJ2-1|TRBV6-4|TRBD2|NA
CASSISGGALPEQFF
TGTGCCAGCAGCATTAGCGGGGGGGCTCTCCCTGAGCAGTTCTTC
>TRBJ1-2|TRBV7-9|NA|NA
CASSLPAGRRNTF
TGTGCCAGCAGCTTACCCGCGGGAAGGAGAAACACCTTC
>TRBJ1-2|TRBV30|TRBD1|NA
CAWTRRGISNYGYTF
TGTGCCTGGACCCGCAGGGGGATAAGTAACTATGGCTACACCTTC
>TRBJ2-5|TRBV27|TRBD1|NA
CASSLRTGVQETQYF
TGTGCCAGCAGTTTACGGACAGGGGTTCAAGAGACCCAGTACTTC
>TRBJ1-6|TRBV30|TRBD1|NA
CAWRGTGTGTLLHF
TGTGCCTGGAGGGGGACCGGGACAGGGACACTCCTCCACTTT
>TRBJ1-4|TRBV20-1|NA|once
CSVPKGNNEKLFF
TGCAGCGTCCCTAAGGGGAATAATGAAAAACTGTTTTTT
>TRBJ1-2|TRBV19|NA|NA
CASSPMREEYGYTF
TGTGCCAGTAGCCCGATGAGGGAGGAGTATGGCTACACCTTC
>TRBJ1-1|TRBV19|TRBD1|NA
CASSPRRQGMNTEAFF
TGTGCCAGTAGCCCCAGAAGACAGGGGATGAACACTGAAGCTTTCTTT
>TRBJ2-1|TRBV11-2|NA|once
CASSPLGGTSYNEQFF
TGTGCCAGCAGCCCCCTCGGAGGGACCTCCTACAATGAGCAGTTCTTC
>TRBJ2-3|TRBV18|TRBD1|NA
CASSPKGAGVTDTQYF
TGTGCCAGCTCACCAAAGGGGGCAGGGGTCACAGATACGCAGTATTTT
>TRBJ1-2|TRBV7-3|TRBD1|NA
CASSLEGAGEGYTF
TGTGCCAGCAGCTTGGAGGGGGCTGGAGAAGGCTACACCTTC
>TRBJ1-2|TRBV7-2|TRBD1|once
CASSALAGTGEGYTF
TGTGCCAGCAGCGCACTGGCTGGGACAGGGGAGGGCTACACCTTC
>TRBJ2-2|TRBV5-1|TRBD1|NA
CASVGQVNTGELFF
TGCGCCAGCGTAGGACAGGTGAACACCGGGGAGCTGTTTTTT
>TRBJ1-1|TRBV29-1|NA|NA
CSVLRERGTEAFF
TGCAGCGTCCTCAGGGAGCGGGGCACTGAAGCTTTCTTT
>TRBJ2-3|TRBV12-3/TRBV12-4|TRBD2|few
CASSSRGSTDTQYF
TGTGCCAGCAGTTCGCGGGGGAGCACAGATACGCAGTATTTT
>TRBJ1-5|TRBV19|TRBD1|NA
CASSGTGGGQPQHF
TGTGCCAGTAGTGGCACAGGGGGCGGACAGCCCCAGCATTTT
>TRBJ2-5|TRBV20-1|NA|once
CSARDPRRGETQYF
TGCAGTGCTAGAGATCCGCGGAGGGGAGAGACCCAGTACTTC
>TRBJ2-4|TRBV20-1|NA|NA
CSAPGWDPSLAKNIQYF
TGCAGTGCCCCAGGCTGGGACCCAAGTCTAGCCAAAAACATTCAGTACTTC
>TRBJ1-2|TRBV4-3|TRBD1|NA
CASSRSTGLTYGYTF
TGCGCCAGCAGCCGGTCGACAGGGCTTACCTATGGCTACACCTTC
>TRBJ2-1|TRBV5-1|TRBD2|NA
CASRGAGAQGEQFF
TGCGCCAGCAGGGGAGCGGGGGCGCAGGGTGAGCAGTTCTTC
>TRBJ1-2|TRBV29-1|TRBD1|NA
CSVRGREGAGGYTF
TGCAGCGTTCGGGGACGGGAGGGGGCTGGCGGCTACACCTTC
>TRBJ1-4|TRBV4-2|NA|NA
CASSQDREKLFF
TGTGCCAGCAGCCAAGATCGTGAAAAACTGTTTTTT
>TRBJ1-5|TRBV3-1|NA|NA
CASSSGAGAANQPQHF
TGTGCCAGCAGCTCTGGGGCGGGGGCCGCCAATCAGCCCCAGCATTTT
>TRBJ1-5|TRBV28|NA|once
CASSLEVSQPQHF
TGTGCCAGCAGTTTAGAGGTGAGTCAGCCCCAGCATTTT
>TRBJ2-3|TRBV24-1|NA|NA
CATSSTSTDTQYF
TGTGCCACCAGTTCCACTAGCACAGATACGCAGTATTTT
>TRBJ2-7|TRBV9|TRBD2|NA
CASSPGTSDEQYF
TGTGCCAGCAGCCCCGGGACTAGCGACGAGCAGTACTTC
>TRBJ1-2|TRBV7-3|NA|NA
CASSSEEGGIYGYTF
TGTGCCAGCAGCTCCGAAGAAGGGGGGATCTATGGCTACACCTTC
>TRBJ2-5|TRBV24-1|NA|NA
CATSDPPASPYF
TGTGCCACCAGTGATCCTCCGGCGAGTCCGTACTTC
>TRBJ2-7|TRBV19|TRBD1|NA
CASSRPGTGGDEQYF
TGTGCCAGTAGTAGACCCGGGACAGGGGGCGACGAGCAGTACTTC
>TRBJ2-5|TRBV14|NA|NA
CASSQASQLSQTQYF
TGTGCCAGCAGCCAAGCATCCCAGTTAAGTCAGACCCAGTACTTC
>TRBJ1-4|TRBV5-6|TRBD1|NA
CASSRQGVVEKLFF
TGTGCCAGCAGCCGACAGGGGGTTGTAGAAAAACTGTTTTTT
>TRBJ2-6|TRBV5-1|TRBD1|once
CASSDRQGQANVLTF
TGCGCCAGCAGCGATCGACAGGGGCAGGCCAACGTCCTGACTTTC
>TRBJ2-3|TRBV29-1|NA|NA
CRVNEGSGTDTQYF
TGCAGGGTCAATGAGGGTTCGGGCACAGATACGCAGTATTTT
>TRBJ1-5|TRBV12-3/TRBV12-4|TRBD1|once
CASSGTGGSQPQHF
TGTGCCAGCAGTGGGACAGGGGGGAGTCAGCCCCAGCATTTT
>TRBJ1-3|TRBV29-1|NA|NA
CSVPDPGRGNTIYF
TGCAGCGTCCCGGACCCAGGGAGGGGAAACACCATATATTTT
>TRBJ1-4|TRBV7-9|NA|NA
CASSRSPGTQNEKLFF
TGTGCCAGCAGCCGCAGCCCGGGAACCCAGAATGAAAAACTGTTTTTT
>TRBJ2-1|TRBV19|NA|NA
CASSTRHYNEQFF
TGTGCCAGTAGTACGAGACATTACAATGAGCAGTTCTTC
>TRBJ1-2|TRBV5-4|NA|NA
CASSEARRGYNYGYTF
TGTGCCAGCAGCGAGGCCAGAAGGGGGTATAACTATGGCTACACCTTC